These 6 T cell receptor beta chains came from one sample sequenced in a study of blood T cell repertoires in COVID-19. The data were produced by immunoSEQ multiplex PCR, yet TCRdb's version contains in-frame clones alone and is incomplete. Found here are tens of thousands of clones, roughly 86% of them singletons; the top ten hold about 14%. The sample consisted of peripheral blood. The receptors here all came from a human donor in a cohort sampled during active COVID-19.

The chain links TRBV2 to TRBJ2-7; 11 positions match TRBD2. This CDR3 spans 15 amino acids. V was clipped by 8 bases and J by 2 bases; unmatched bases: 8. Germline V gene lookup returns CDR1 SNHLY and CDR2 FYNNEI. Written as DNA, the CDR3 is TGTGCCAGCTCTCGGACTAGCGGGTTGCCCTACGAGCAGTACTTC. This translates into CASSRTSGLPYEQYF.

The chain carries TRBV6-5 and TRBJ2-2; TRBD2 might be the D (6 bases). The germline V gene has CDR1 MNHEY and CDR2 SVGAGI. Trimming removed 8 bases at V and 5 bases at J, with 18 bases between. The CDR3 length is 15 residues. CDR3 loop: CASLGVAERTGELFF. The CDR3 DNA reads TGTGCCAGCCTAGGGGTAGCGGAGCGAACCGGGGAGCTGTTTTTT.

V and J are TRBV3-1 (or the pseudogene TRBV3-2) and TRBJ1-2; D is perhaps TRBD1 (6 bases). Trimming removed 2 bases at V and 8 bases at J, with 15 bases between. There are 14 residues in the CDR3. CDR1 and CDR2 from the germline V gene are LGHDT and YNNKEL (reference sequence). CDR3 sequence: CASSQPHRERGYTF. The CDR3, as DNA: TGTGCCAGCAGCCAACCGCACAGGGAGAGGGGCTACACCTTC.

The genes are TRBV7-6 and TRBJ2-2; 9 bases are shared with TRBD1. Germline CDR1 SGHVS, CDR2 FNYEAQ. This CDR3 contains 15 residues. J gave up 5 bases and V 2 bases, and 3 bases lay outside the gene matches. The CDR3 loop reads CASSLMTGGTGELFF. The CDR3 DNA is TGTGCCAGCAGCTTAATGACAGGGGGGACCGGGGAGCTGTTTTTT.

The rearrangement links TRBV28 to TRBJ2-7; 10 nucleotides line up with TRBD1. The CDR3 spans 14 residues. Germline-derived CDR1 and CDR2 are MDHEN and SYDVKM. V dropped 5 bases and J dropped 2; count of bases not matched to a gene: 3. DNA for the CDR3: TGTGCCAGCAGTGATGACAGGGGGCCCTACGAGCAGTACTTC. The encoded protein is CASSDDRGPYEQYF.

The gene calls are TRBV6-5 and TRBJ1-1; D might be TRBD1 (5 bases). Germline V CDR1 and CDR2: MNHEY, SVGAGI. The CDR3 loop spans 15 amino acids. Trimming shortened V by 7 bases and J by 1 base, and 16 bases separated the two germline ends. The CDR3 reads CASTPPGTGNTEAFF. The CDR3 DNA sequence: TGTGCCAGCACCCCCCCGGGGACTGGGAACACTGAAGCTTTCTTT.